This is a list of T cell receptor beta chains from one sample in a study of blood T cell repertoires in COVID-19. The protocol was immunoSEQ multiplex PCR, while the TCRdb copy is restricted to in-frame clones and leaves out a portion. The data hold 150,000 to 200,000 clones, with about 88% observed a single time. Specimen: PBMCs or T cells enriched from blood (not recorded which). The receptors originated from a woman aged 18-35 years who had recovered from COVID-19. Both conserved end residues are part of each CDR3. The D gene is left open where the match is weak. Where a row states a size, it is once, few, many or the class of an expanded clone; other rows omit it.

d_call	v_call	j_call	clone_size	cdr3_nt	cdr3_aa
.	TRBV27	TRBJ1-1	once	TGTGCCAGCAGTCTCAGGAACCGGAACACTGAAGCTTTCTTT	CASSLRNRNTEAFF
.	TRBV30	TRBJ2-1	.	TGTGCCTGGAGCTTGGGGGGTAGCACTGAGCAGTTCTTC	CAWSLGGSTEQFF
TRBD1	TRBV19	TRBJ1-2	.	TGTGCCAGTAGTATCAGGGGGTCCTATGGCTACACCTTC	CASSIRGSYGYTF
.	TRBV14	TRBJ2-3	.	TGTGCCAGCAGCCTTCAGGGAAAGAACACAGATACGCAGTATTTT	CASSLQGKNTDTQYF
TRBD1	TRBV18	TRBJ1-1	.	TGTGCCAGCTCACCACAGAACAGGGGAACTGAAGCTTTCTTT	CASSPQNRGTEAFF
TRBD2	TRBV11-3	TRBJ2-7	.	TGTGCCAGCAGCTCAGGACTAGCGGGAAGCGAGCAGTACTTC	CASSSGLAGSEQYF
.	TRBV11-2	TRBJ2-7	.	TGTGCCAGCAGCTCCACCTACGAGCAGTACTTC	CASSSTYEQYF
.	TRBV28	TRBJ1-5	.	TGTGCCAGCAGTCTCCCCCCCCGGACAGCTTATAGCAATCAGCCCCAGCATTTT	CASSLPPRTAYSNQPQHF
.	TRBV10-3	TRBJ2-3	.	TGTGCCATCACGGGTGACTCAGATACGCAGTATTTT	CAITGDSDTQYF
.	TRBV5-1	TRBJ2-5	.	TGCGCCAGCAGCTTGGTTGGGCAGCAAGAGACCCAGTACTTC	CASSLVGQQETQYF
.	TRBV2	TRBJ2-3	.	TGTGCCAGCAAAATCTTCTCGGGTGCAGATACGCAGTATTTT	CASKIFSGADTQYF
TRBD1	TRBV28	TRBJ1-5	.	TGTGCCAGCAGTAGGGACAGAAGCAATCAGCCCCAGCATTTT	CASSRDRSNQPQHF
TRBD2	TRBV3-1/TRBV3-2	TRBJ2-1	.	TGTGCCAGCAGCCAAGTAGCGGGAGTAGGGGGCCATGAGCAGTTCTTC	CASSQVAGVGGHEQFF
TRBD2	TRBV5-8	TRBJ2-4	.	TGTGCCAGCAGCTCGACCCAACGGACTAGCGGATTAGCCAAAAACATTCAGTACTTC	CASSSTQRTSGLAKNIQYF
TRBD1	TRBV30	TRBJ2-1	.	TGTGCCTGGGAGCCAGGGGGCCATGAGCAGTTCTTC	CAWEPGGHEQFF
.	TRBV14	TRBJ2-3	.	TGTGCCAGCAGCCCGAGACTAGCAGATACGCAGTATTTT	CASSPRLADTQYF
.	TRBV19	TRBJ1-3	once	TGTGCCAGCACGGGTTTTTCTGGAAACACCATATATTTT	CASTGFSGNTIYF
TRBD2	TRBV28	TRBJ2-3	.	TGTGCCAGCAGTCCGGGACTAGCGGGAGATACGCAGTATTTT	CASSPGLAGDTQYF
.	TRBV19	TRBJ2-1	.	TGTGCCAGTAGGTGGGGAGGTGAGCAGTTCTTC	CASRWGGEQFF
TRBD2	TRBV7-3	TRBJ2-6	once	TGTGCCAGCAGCTTAGTAGCTGCGGGAGCTGGGGTCAACGTCCTGACTTTC	CASSLVAAGAGVNVLTF
TRBD2	TRBV24-1	TRBJ2-1	.	TGTGCCACCAGTGATGGGAACGCGGGACTAGGCAAGCAGTTCTTC	CATSDGNAGLGKQFF
.	TRBV28	TRBJ1-3	once	TGTGCCAGCAGTTTATTACAGGGTCGAAACACCATATATTTT	CASSLLQGRNTIYF
.	TRBV28	TRBJ2-7	.	TGTGCCAGCAGGGTGCAGGGTCGGGAGCAGTACTTC	CASRVQGREQYF
.	TRBV27	TRBJ2-1	.	TGTGCCAGCAGTTTATACAAGGGGAACAATGAGCAGTTCTTC	CASSLYKGNNEQFF
.	TRBV7-9	TRBJ1-5	.	TGTGCCAGCAGCCAGTATAGCAATCAGCCCCAGCATTTT	CASSQYSNQPQHF
.	TRBV27	TRBJ2-2	once	TGTGCCAGCAGTTCCCCAGTTAGAGGAGCTCACACCGGGGAGCTGTTTTTT	CASSSPVRGAHTGELFF
TRBD2	TRBV13	TRBJ2-3	.	TGTGCCAGCAGCTTAGGTAGCGGGAGGGCCCAGACAGATACGCAGTATTTT	CASSLGSGRAQTDTQYF
.	TRBV7-9	TRBJ1-4	.	TGTGCCAGCAGCTTGCGCGGTACTAATGAAAAACTGTTTTTT	CASSLRGTNEKLFF
TRBD2	TRBV5-4	TRBJ2-7	.	TGTGCCAGCAGCTCCCCCTCAGAGAGCGGGAGGGTGCAGTACTTC	CASSSPSESGRVQYF
.	TRBV6-4	TRBJ2-2	.	TGTGCCAGCAGTTCTGGGCCTAACACCGGGGAGCTGTTTTTT	CASSSGPNTGELFF
.	TRBV5-1	TRBJ2-3	.	TGCGCCAGCAGCGTTCGACGTCTAAGCGGGGATACGCAGTATTTT	CASSVRRLSGDTQYF
TRBD1	TRBV3-1/TRBV3-2	TRBJ2-2	.	TGTGCCAGCAGCCCAGCCGGGACAGAGAACACCGGGGAGCTGTTTTTT	CASSPAGTENTGELFF
TRBD2	TRBV11-2	TRBJ2-7	few	TGTGCCAGCAGCTTCGTGGGACTAGCAGGTGGATTCTACGAGCAGTACTTC	CASSFVGLAGGFYEQYF
.	TRBV6-5	TRBJ1-1	.	TGTGCCAGCAGTTATGCAGAAATTTCGTTGAACACTGAAGCTTTCTTT	CASSYAEISLNTEAFF
.	TRBV7-3	TRBJ2-2	.	TGTGCCAGCGGGAGTTCCAACACCGGGGAGCTGTTTTTT	CASGSSNTGELFF
TRBD1	TRBV6-5	TRBJ1-4	.	TGTGCCAGCAGACGACAGGGGCGTAATGAAAAACTGTTTTTT	CASRRQGRNEKLFF
.	TRBV4-1	TRBJ1-4	.	TGCGCCAGCAGCCAAGTAGGCCAGGTAGACGAAAAACTGTTTTTT	CASSQVGQVDEKLFF
.	TRBV28	TRBJ2-2	few	TGTGCCATTGGGGTTAGCCGGAGGACCGGGGAGCTGTTTTTT	CAIGVSRRTGELFF
TRBD2	TRBV13	TRBJ2-4	few	TGTGCCAGCAGCCCAAACCGGACTAGCGGGATTAACAAAAACATTCAGTACTTC	CASSPNRTSGINKNIQYF
TRBD2	TRBV19	TRBJ2-5	.	TGTGCCAGTACGAAGAGCAATTACAGACTAGCGGGAGGGGTAGAGACCCAGTACTTC	CASTKSNYRLAGGVETQYF
TRBD2	TRBV4-1	TRBJ2-7	.	TGCGCCAGCAGCCAAGACTCACCGGGACTAGCACGCTCCTACGAGCAGTACTTC	CASSQDSPGLARSYEQYF
TRBD1	TRBV5-1	TRBJ1-1	.	TGCGCCAGCAGCCTGGAGGGACAGGGGGGAACTGAAGCTTTCTTT	CASSLEGQGGTEAFF
.	TRBV29-1	TRBJ1-5	.	TGCAGCGTTATTTGGACAGCGGGAGGTCAGCCCCAGCATTTT	CSVIWTAGGQPQHF
.	TRBV9	TRBJ2-5	once	TGTGCCAGCAGCGAGGAAGCGTACCGCGAGACCCAGTACTTC	CASSEEAYRETQYF
TRBD2	TRBV28	TRBJ2-5	.	TGTGCCAGCAGTCCCCGGCTAGCGGGAGGAGGGGAGACCCAGTACTTC	CASSPRLAGGGETQYF
.	TRBV21-1	TRBJ2-1	.	TGTGCCAGCAGCAACCCCAATGACAATGAGCAGTTCTTC	CASSNPNDNEQFF
.	TRBV9	TRBJ2-7	.	TGTGCCAGCAGCGTAGCCGAGGGAGGCCCCTACGAGCAGTACTTC	CASSVAEGGPYEQYF
.	TRBV20-1	TRBJ2-1	.	TGCAGTGCTAGACTCTACAATGAGCAGTTCTTC	CSARLYNEQFF
.	TRBV19	TRBJ2-3	once	TGTGCCAGTAGTGCCTCCTCTAATAGAGATACGCAGTATTTT	CASSASSNRDTQYF
.	TRBV9	TRBJ2-2	.	TGTGCCAGCAGCCCGCAGGTCACCGGGGAGCTGTTTTTT	CASSPQVTGELFF
TRBD2	TRBV7-9	TRBJ2-3	.	TGTGCCAGCAGCCCACGGACTAGCCAAGATACGCAGTATTTT	CASSPRTSQDTQYF
.	TRBV5-1	TRBJ2-1	.	TGCGCCAGCAGCTTAGTATTCGGTGAGCAGTTCTTC	CASSLVFGEQFF
.	TRBV18	TRBJ1-2	.	TGTGCCAGCTCACCGGGGAGACACTTTAACTATGGCTACACCTTC	CASSPGRHFNYGYTF
TRBD2	TRBV9	TRBJ2-5	.	TGTGCCAGCATAAGTTATAGGGGGCTAGCGGGAGGTACTAGGGAGACCCAGTACTTC	CASISYRGLAGGTRETQYF
TRBD2	TRBV18	TRBJ2-3	.	TGTGCCAGCTCCCGACTAGCGGGGGCCACAGATACGCAGTATTTT	CASSRLAGATDTQYF
TRBD2	TRBV7-2	TRBJ2-1	.	TGTGCCAGCAGCTTAGCGCGTAGCGGGAGATACAATGAGCAGTTCTTC	CASSLARSGRYNEQFF
.	TRBV28	TRBJ1-2	.	TGTGCCAGCAGTTTAAACCCGGGGTTCGGCTATGGCTACACCTTC	CASSLNPGFGYGYTF
TRBD1	TRBV27	TRBJ1-1	.	TGTGCCAGCAGTTTCTCCAGGACAGGGGCTATGAACACTGAAGCTTTCTTT	CASSFSRTGAMNTEAFF
TRBD1	TRBV9	TRBJ1-4	.	TGTGCCAGCAGCGTATCGGGACAGTCTAATGAAAAACTGTTTTTT	CASSVSGQSNEKLFF
TRBD1	TRBV30	TRBJ1-1	.	TGTGCCTGGACGTTGTCAAACAGGGGGACTGAAGCTTTCTTT	CAWTLSNRGTEAFF